This T cell receptor beta chain was identified in a study of cytomegalovirus exposure and HLA in healthy donors. The overall study: A later analysis reported the 120 validation repertoires used the same platform as the roughly 700 first-cohort repertoires.

Comment on this clone: Its antigen is still unknown.

Overall study findings and caveats: A few of the chains that were CMV-associated were confirmed in vitro to be specific for CMV antigens. Rarity characterized most TCR sequences, yet some public TCRs appeared in many donors. Overall, under 200 TCR beta chains were annotated as cytomegalovirus-associated.

Produced via immunoSEQ multiplex PCR; TCRdb's table is partial and in-frame only. The sample yields more than 150,000 clones, approximately 80% seen once. The sequence came from a man aged 18 to 29 in good health and CMV-seropositive. Sequences were obtained from PBMCs.

CDR3 DNA sequence: TGTGCCAGCAGCTTAGGGCTAGCGGGAGGGGTCACAGATACGCAGTATTTT. It translates to CASSLGLAGGVTDTQYF. The J gene is TRBJ2-3, the V gene TRBV13; TRBD2 matches 12 bases. The CDR3 has 17 amino acids. Germline V gives CDR1 PRHDT, CDR2 FYEKMQ (reference sequence). The V gene end was trimmed by 0 bases and the J gene end by 2 bases; junction bases not matched to a gene: 3.